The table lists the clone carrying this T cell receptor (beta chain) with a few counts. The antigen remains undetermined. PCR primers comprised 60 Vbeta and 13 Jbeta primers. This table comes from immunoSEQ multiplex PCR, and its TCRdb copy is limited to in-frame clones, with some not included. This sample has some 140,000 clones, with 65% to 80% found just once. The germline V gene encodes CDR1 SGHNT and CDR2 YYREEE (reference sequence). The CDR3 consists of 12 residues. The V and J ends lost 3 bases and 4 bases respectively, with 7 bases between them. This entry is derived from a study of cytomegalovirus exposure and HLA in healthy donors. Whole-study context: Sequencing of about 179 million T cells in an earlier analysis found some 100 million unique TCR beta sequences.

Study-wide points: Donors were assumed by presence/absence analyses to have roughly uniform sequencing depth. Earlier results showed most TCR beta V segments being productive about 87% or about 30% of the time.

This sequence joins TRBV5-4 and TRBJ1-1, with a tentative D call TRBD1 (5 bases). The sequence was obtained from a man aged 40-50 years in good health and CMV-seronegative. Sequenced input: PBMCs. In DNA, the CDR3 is TGTGCCAGCAGCTGGGGGGGCACTGAAGCTTTCTTT. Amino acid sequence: CASSWGGTEAFF.